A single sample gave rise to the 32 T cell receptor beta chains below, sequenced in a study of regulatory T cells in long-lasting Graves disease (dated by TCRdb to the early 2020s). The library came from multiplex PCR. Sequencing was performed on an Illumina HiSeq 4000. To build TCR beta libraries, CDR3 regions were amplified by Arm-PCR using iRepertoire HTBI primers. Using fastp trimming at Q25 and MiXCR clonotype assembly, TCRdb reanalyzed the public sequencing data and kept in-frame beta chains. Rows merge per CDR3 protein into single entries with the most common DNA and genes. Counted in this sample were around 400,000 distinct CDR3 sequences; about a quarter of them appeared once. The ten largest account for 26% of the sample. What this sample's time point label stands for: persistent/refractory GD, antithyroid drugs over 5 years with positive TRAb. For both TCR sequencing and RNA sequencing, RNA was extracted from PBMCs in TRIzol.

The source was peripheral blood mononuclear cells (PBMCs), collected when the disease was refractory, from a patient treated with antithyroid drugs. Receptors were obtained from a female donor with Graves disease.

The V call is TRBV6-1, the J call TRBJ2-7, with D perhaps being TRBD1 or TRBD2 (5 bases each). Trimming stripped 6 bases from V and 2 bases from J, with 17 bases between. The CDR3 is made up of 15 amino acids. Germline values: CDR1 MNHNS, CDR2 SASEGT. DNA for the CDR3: TGTGCCAGCAGGAGCCTCAGGGACCTTACCTACGAGCAGTACTTC. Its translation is CASRSLRDLTYEQYF.

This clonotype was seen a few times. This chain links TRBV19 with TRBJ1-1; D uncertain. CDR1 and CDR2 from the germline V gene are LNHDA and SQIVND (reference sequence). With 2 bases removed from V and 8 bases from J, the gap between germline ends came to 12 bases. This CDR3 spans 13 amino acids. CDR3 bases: TGTGCCAGTAGTATACTGGCTTTACAGGAAGCTTTCTTT. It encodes CASSILALQEAFF.

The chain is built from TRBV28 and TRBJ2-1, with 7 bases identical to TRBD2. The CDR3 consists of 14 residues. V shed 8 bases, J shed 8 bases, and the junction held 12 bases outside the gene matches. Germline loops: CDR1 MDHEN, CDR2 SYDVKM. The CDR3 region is CASAVAGRMDEQFF. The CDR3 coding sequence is TGTGCCAGCGCGGTAGCGGGTAGAATGGATGAGCAGTTCTTC.

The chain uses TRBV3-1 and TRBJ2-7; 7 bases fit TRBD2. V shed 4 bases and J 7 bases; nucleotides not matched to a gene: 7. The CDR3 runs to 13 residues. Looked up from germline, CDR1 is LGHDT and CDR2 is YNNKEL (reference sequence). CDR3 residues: CASSLGLDREQYF. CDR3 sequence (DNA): TGTGCCAGCAGCCTAGGACTAGATCGAGAGCAGTACTTC.

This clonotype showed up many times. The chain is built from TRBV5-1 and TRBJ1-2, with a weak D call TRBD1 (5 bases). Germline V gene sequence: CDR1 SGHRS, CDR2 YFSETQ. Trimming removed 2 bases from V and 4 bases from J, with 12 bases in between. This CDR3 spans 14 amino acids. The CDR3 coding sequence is TGCGCCAGCAGCTTTGTTGACAGCTCCTATGGCTACACCTTC. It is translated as CASSFVDSSYGYTF.

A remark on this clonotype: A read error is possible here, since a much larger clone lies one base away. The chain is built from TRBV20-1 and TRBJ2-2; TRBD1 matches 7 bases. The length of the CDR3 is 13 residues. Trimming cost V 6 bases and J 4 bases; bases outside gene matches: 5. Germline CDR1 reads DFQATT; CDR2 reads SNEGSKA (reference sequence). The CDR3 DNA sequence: TGCAGTGCAGGGGGCATGGGCACCGGGGAGCTGTTTTTT. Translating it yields CSAGGMGTGELFF.

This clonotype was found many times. The CDR3 DNA sequence: TGTGCCAGCAGATCCCTCGACCGGCGGGGCACTGAAGCTTTCTTT. Translated: CASRSLDRRGTEAFF. This rearrangement joins TRBV28 to TRBJ1-1, with D unresolved. V was pared by 6 bases and J by 4 bases, with 18 bases between. CDR3 length: 15 residues. CDR1 and CDR2 from the germline V gene are MDHEN and SYDVKM. The full variable domain, rest sourced from reference TRBV28 and TRBJ1-1, is DVKVTQSSRYLVKRTGEKVFLECVQDMDHENMFWYRQDPGLGLRLIYFSYDVKMKEKGDIPEGYSVSREKKERFSLILESASTNQTSMYLCASRSLDRRGTEAFFGQGTRLTVV.

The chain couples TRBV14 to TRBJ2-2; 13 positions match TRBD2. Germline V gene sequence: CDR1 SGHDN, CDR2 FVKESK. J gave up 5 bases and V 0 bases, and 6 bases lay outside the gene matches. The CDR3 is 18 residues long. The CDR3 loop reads CASSQDRGLAGKTGELFF. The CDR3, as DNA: TGTGCCAGCAGCCAAGACCGGGGACTAGCGGGAAAAACCGGGGAGCTGTTTTTT.

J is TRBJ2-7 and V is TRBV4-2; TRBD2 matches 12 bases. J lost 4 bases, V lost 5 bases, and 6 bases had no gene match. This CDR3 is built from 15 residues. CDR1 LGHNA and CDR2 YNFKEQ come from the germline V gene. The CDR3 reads CASSDLAGGRYEQYF. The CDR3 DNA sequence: TGTGCCAGCAGCGACCTAGCGGGAGGGCGATACGAGCAGTACTTC.

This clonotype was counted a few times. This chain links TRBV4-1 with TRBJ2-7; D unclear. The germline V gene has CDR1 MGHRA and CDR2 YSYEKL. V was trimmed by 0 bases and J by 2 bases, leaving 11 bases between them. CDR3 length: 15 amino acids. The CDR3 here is CASSQDNFDAYEQYF. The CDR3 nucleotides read TGCGCCAGCAGCCAAGATAATTTCGACGCCTACGAGCAGTACTTC.

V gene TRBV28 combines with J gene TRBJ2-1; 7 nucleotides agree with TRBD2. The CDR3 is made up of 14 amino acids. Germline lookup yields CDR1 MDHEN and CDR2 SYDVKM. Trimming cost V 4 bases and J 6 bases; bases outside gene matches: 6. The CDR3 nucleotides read TGTGCCAGCAGTTCGCCGACTAGCCTCAATGAGCAGTTCTTC. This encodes CASSSPTSLNEQFF.

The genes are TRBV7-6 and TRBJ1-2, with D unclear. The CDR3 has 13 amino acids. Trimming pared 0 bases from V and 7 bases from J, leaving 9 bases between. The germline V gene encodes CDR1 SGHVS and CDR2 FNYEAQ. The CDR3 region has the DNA TGTGCCAGCAGCTTAGCGGAAGGTCGTGGCTACACCTTC. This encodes CASSLAEGRGYTF.

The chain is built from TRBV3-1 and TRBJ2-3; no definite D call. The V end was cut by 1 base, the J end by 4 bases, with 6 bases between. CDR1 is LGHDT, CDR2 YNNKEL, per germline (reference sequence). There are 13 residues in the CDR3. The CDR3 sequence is CASSQVAPDTQYF. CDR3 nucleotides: TGTGCCAGCAGCCAAGTCGCCCCAGATACGCAGTATTTT.

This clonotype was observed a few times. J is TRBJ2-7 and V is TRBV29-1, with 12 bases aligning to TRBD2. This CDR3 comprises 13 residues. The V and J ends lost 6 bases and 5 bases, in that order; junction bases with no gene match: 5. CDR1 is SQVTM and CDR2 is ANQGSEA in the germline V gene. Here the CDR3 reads CSVLTSGRNEQYF. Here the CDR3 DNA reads TGCAGCGTGCTGACTAGCGGGAGAAACGAGCAGTACTTC.

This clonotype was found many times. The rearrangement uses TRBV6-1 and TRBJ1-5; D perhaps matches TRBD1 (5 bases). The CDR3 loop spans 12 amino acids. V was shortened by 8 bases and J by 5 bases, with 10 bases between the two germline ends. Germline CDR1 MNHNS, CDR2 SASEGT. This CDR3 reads CASGHADQPQHF. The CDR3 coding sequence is TGTGCCAGCGGACACGCTGATCAGCCCCAGCATTTT.

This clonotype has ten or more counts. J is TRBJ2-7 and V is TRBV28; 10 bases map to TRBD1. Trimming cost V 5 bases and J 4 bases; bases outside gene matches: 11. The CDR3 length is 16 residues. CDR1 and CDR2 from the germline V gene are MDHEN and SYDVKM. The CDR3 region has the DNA TGTGCCAGCAGTCAAACGGGGGACAGGGGAATTTACGAGCAGTACTTC. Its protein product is CASSQTGDRGIYEQYF.

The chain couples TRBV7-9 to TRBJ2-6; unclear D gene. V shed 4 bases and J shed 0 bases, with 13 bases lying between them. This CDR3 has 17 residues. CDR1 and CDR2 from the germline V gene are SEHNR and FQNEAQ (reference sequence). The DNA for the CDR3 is TGTGCCAGCAGCTACGGAGTAGGGCCCTCTGGGGCCAACGTCCTGACTTTC. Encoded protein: CASSYGVGPSGANVLTF.

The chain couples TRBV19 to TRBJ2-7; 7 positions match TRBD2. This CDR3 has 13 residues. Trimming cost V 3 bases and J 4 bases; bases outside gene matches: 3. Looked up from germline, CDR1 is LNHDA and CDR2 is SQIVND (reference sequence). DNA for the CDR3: TGTGCCAGTAGTATGTGGGAGGGGTACGAGCAGTACTTC. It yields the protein CASSMWEGYEQYF.

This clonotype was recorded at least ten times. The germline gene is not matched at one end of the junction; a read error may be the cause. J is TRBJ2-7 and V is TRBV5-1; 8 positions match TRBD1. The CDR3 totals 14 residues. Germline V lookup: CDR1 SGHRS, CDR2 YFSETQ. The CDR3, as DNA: TGTGCCAGCAGTCCTGGGACAGGTGGGTACGAGCAGTACTTC. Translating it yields CASSPGTGGYEQYF. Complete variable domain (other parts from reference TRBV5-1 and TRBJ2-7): KAGVTQTPRYLIKTRGQQVTLSCSPISGHRSVSWYQQTPGQGLQFLFEYFSETQRNKGNFPGRFSGRQFSNSRSEMNVSTLELGDSALYLCASSPGTGGYEQYFGPGTRLTVT.

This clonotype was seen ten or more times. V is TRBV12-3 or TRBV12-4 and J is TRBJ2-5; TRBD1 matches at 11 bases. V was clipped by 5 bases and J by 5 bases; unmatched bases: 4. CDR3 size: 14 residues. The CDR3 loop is CASSKGTGGETQYF. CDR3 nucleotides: TGTGCCAGCAGTAAAGGGACAGGGGGTGAGACCCAGTACTTC.

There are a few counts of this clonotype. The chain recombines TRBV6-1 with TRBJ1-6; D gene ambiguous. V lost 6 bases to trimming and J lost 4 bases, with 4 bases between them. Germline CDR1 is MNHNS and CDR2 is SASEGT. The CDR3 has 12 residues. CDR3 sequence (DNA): TGTGCCAGCAGACAGTATAATTCACCCCTCCACTTT. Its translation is CASRQYNSPLHF.

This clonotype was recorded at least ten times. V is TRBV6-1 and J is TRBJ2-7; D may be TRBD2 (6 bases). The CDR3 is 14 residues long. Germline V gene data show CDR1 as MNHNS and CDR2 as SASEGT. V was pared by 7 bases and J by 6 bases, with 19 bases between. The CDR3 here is CASMRDGLIVEQYF. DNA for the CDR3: TGTGCCAGCATGCGGGACGGCCTGATTGTCGAGCAGTACTTC.

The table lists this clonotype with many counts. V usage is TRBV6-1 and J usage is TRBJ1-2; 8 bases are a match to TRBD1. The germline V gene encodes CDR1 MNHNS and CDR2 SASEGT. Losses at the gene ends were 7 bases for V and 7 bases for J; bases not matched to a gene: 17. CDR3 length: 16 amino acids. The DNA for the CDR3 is TGTGCCAGCACTCGAGGACAGGGCCCTTCTTTGGGTGGCTACACCTTC. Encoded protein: CASTRGQGPSLGGYTF.

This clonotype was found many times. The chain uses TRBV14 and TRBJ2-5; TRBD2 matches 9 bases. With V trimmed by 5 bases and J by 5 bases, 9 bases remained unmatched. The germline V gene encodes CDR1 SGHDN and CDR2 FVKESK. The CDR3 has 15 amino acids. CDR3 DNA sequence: TGTGCCAGCAGCGAGACTAGCGGAGGACGTGAGACCCAGTACTTC. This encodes CASSETSGGRETQYF.

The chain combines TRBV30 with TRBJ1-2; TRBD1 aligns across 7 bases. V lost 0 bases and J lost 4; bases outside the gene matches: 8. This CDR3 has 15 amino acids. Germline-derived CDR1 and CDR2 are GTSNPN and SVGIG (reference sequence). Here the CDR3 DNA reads TGTGCCTGGAGTGTAGACGAAGGGGGCGGCTATGGCTACACCTTC. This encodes CAWSVDEGGGYGYTF.

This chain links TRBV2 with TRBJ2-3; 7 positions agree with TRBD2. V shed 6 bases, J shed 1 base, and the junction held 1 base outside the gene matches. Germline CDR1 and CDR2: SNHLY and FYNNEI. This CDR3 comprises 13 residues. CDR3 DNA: TGTGCCAGCAGCACTAGCGGCACAGATACGCAGTATTTT. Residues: CASSTSGTDTQYF.

The DNA for the CDR3 is TGCAGTGCTTTATTTACAGGGGGTTGGGGCACTGAAGCTTTCTTT. Translated, it gives CSALFTGGWGTEAFF. The genes are TRBV20-1 and TRBJ1-1; 8 bases fit TRBD1. Germline values: CDR1 DFQATT, CDR2 SNEGSKA (reference sequence). This CDR3 has 15 amino acids. V shed 5 bases, J shed 4 bases, and the junction held 12 bases outside the gene matches.

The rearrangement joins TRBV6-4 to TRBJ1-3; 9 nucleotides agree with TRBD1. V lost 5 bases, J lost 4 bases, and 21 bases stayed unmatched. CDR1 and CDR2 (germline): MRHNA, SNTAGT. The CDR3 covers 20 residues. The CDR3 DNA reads TGTGCCAGCAGTTTCCCCGGGACAGGGAAAATAAGATCTACCGGAAACACCATATATTTT. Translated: CASSFPGTGKIRSTGNTIYF.

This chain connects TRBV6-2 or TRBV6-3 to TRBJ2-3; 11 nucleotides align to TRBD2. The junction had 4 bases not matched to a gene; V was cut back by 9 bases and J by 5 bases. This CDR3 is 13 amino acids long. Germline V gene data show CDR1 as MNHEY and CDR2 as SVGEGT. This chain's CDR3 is CASSGRARDTQYF. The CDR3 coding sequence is TGTGCCAGTAGCGGGAGGGCAAGAGATACGCAGTATTTT.

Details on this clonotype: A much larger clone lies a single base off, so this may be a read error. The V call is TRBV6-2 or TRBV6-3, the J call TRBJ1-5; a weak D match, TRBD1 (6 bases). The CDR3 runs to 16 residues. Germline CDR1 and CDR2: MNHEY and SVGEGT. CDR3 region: CAGSYSRGGISQPQHF. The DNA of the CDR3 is TGTGCCGGCAGTTACTCGAGAGGGGGTATCAGTCAGCCCCAGCATTTT.

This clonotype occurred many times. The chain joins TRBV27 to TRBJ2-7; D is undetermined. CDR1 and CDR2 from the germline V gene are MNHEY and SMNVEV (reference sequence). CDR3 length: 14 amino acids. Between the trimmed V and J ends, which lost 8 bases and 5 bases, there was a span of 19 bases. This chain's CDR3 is CASRPYSVTHEQYF. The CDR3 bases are TGTGCCAGCCGACCTTACAGCGTAACCCACGAGCAGTACTTC.

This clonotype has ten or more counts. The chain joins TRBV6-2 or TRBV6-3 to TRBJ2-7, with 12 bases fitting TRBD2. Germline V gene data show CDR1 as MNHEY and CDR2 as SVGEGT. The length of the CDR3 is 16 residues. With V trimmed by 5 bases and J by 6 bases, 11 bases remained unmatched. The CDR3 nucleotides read TGTGCCAGCAGTGAATGGCTAGCGGGAGGGCCTTTCGAGCAGTACTTC. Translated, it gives CASSEWLAGGPFEQYF.